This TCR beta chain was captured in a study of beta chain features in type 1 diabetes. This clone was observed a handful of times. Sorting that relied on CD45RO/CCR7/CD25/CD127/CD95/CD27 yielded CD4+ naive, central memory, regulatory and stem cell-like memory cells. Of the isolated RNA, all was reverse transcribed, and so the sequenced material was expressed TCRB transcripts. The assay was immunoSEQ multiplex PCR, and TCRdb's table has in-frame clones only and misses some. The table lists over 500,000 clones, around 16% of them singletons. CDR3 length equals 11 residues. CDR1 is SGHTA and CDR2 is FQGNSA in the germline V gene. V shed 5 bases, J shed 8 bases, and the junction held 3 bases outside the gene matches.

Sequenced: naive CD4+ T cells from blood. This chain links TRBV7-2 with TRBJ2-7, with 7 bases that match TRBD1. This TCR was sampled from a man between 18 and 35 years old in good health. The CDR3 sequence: CASSPRGQQYF. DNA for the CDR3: TGTGCCAGCAGCCCAAGGGGGCAGCAGTACTTC.